A selection of T cell receptor beta chains follows, all from one sample in a study of CD8+ T cells in alopecia areata. Data came from immunoSEQ multiplex PCR; TCRdb stores just in-frame clones and leaves some out. The table records around 100,000 clones, 55% of them present only once. What was sequenced was CD4+ T cells sorted from blood. These receptors originate from a human donor in good health. Each CDR3 is given with its conserved first and last residue. The D gene is left open where the match is weak. Expanded clones are given a class, and other clones once, few, many or no size at all.

>TRBJ2-5|TRBV30|NA|few
TGTGCCTGGAGTGTCGGGGTACGACAAGAGACCCAGTACTTC
CAWSVGVRQETQYF
>TRBJ2-5|TRBV4-1|TRBD1|NA
TGCGCCAGCAGCCAAGCGGGGACAGCCCAAGAGACCCAGTACTTC
CASSQAGTAQETQYF
>TRBJ1-5|TRBV29-1|TRBD1|few
TGCAGCGTCGGACAGGGGGATCAGCCCCAGCATTTT
CSVGQGDQPQHF
>TRBJ2-5|TRBV4-1|NA|NA
TGCGCCAGCAGCCAAACCCCCCTCACCCAAGAGACCCAGTACTTC
CASSQTPLTQETQYF
>TRBJ2-3|TRBV2|TRBD2|NA
TGTGCCAGCAGTGAAGGAGGATTGGGGACTAGCGGTACAGATACGCAGTATTTT
CASSEGGLGTSGTDTQYF
>TRBJ2-2|TRBV29-1|NA|NA
TGCAGCGTTGGCTCCCGGGGGCGGAACACCGGGGAGCTGTTTTTT
CSVGSRGRNTGELFF
>TRBJ1-1|TRBV6-5|TRBD1|NA
TGTGCCAGCAGTCTACAGGGGGAACGGGGAGCTTTCTTT
CASSLQGERGAFF
>TRBJ2-5|TRBV20-1|NA|NA
TGCAGTGCTAGGGACTTTGAGACCCAGTACTTC
CSARDFETQYF
>TRBJ2-7|TRBV4-1|TRBD2|NA
TGCGCCAGCAGCCAAGAGCTAGCGGGGACCACCTACGAGCAGTACTTC
CASSQELAGTTYEQYF
>TRBJ1-2|TRBV29-1|NA|NA
TGCAGCGTTGCCCCCAGGGTCTCCTATGGCTACACCTTC
CSVAPRVSYGYTF
>TRBJ2-6|TRBV29-1|NA|NA
TGCAGCGCCGGGCTGGCCAACGTCCTGACTTTC
CSAGLANVLTF
>TRBJ2-5|TRBV15|TRBD1|NA
TGTGCCACCAGCAAGCGGGACAGGGTACAAGAGACCCAGTACTTC
CATSKRDRVQETQYF
>TRBJ2-6|TRBV7-3|NA|few
TGTGCCAGCAGCTTGGGGGGACCCGGGCGATCCAACGTCCTGACTTTC
CASSLGGPGRSNVLTF
>TRBJ2-1|TRBV6-5|NA|NA
TGTGCCAGCAGTCAACGGCTGGCTAGCAGGGCCGTGTTCTTC
CASSQRLASRAVFF
>TRBJ2-6|TRBV6-5|TRBD1|few
TGTGCCAGCAGATTAGACAGGGCTGGGGCCAACGTCCTGACTTTC
CASRLDRAGANVLTF
>TRBJ1-6|TRBV6-5|TRBD1|NA
TGTGCCAGCAGTCGTGGACAGGATGGAGCCCTCCACTTT
CASSRGQDGALHF
>TRBJ1-2|TRBV19|NA|NA
TGTGCCAGTAGTACCGGACTCAAGGGCTACACCTTC
CASSTGLKGYTF
>TRBJ2-5|TRBV5-1|NA|few
TGCGCCAGCAGCCTACAAGAGACCCAGTACTTC
CASSLQETQYF
>TRBJ1-6|TRBV6-5|TRBD1|NA
TGTGCCAGCAGTTACACGACAGGGATCGATTCACCCCTCCACTTT
CASSYTTGIDSPLHF